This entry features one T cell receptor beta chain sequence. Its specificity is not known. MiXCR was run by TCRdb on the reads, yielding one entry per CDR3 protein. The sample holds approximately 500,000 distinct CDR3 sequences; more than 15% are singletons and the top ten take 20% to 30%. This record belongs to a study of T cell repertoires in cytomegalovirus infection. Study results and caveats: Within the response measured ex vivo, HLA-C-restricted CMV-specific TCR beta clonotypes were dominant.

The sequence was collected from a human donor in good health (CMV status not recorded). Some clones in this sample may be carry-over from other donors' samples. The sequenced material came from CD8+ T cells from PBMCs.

The CDR3 region is CATSRDGDSGYTF. The CDR3 DNA sequence: TGTGCCACCAGCAGAGATGGGGACTCTGGCTACACCTTC. V gene TRBV15 combines with J gene TRBJ1-2; maybe TRBD1 (5 bases). The CDR3 contains 13 residues. The germline V gene encodes CDR1 LNHNV and CDR2 YYDKDF (reference sequence). V lost 0 bases and J lost 7, with 9 bases in between.